The count of the clone carrying this T cell receptor (beta chain) is one. These data come from a study of T-cell reconstitution after alpha-beta-depleted transplantation in children. Unique molecular identifiers were incorporated during preparation of the TCRbeta library. TCRdb redid the calling of the PCR reads with MiXCR, one entry per CDR3 protein. The table lists around 380,000 distinct CDR3 sequences, 11% of them singletons, with 4.5% to 6.5% in the top ten. Specimen: PBMCs from the stem cell graft donor, collected from the stem cell graft. The TCR originated in a human donor who donated a stem cell graft to a child with acute myeloid leukemia.

CDR3 loop: CASSDLGLDSYNEQFF. In DNA, the CDR3 is TGTGCCAGCAGTGACTTGGGACTCGATTCCTACAATGAGCAGTTCTTC. The V gene is TRBV2, the J gene TRBJ2-1; maybe TRBD2 (6 bases). Trimming cost V 3 bases and J 1 base, with 13 bases left between them. From germline, CDR1 is SNHLY and CDR2 FYNNEI. The CDR3 has 16 residues.